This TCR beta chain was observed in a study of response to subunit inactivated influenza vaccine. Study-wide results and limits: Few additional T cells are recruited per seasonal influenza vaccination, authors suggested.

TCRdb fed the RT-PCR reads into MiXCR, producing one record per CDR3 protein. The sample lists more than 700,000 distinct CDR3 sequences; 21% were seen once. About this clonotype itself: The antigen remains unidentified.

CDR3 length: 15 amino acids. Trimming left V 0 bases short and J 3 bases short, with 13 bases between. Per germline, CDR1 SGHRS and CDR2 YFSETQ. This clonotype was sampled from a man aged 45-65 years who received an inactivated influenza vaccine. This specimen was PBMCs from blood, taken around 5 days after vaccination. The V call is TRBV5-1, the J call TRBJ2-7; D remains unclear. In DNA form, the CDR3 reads TGCGCCAGCAGCTTGGATTCTTCGAACTTCTACGAGCAGTACTTC. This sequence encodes CASSLDSSNFYEQYF. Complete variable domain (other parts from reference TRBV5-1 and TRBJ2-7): KAGVTQTPRYLIKTRGQQVTLSCSPISGHRSVSWYQQTPGQGLQFLFEYFSETQRNKGNFPGRFSGRQFSNSRSEMNVSTLELGDSALYLCASSLDSSNFYEQYFGPGTRLTVT.